Presented here are 27 T cell receptor beta chains from one specimen sequenced in a study of blood T cell repertoires in COVID-19. Generated by immunoSEQ multiplex PCR, the TCRdb table keeps only in-frame clones and is missing some. The top ten clones hold 2% to 2.5% of a sample with about 60,000 clones, about 91% of them seen once. The sequencing input was peripheral blood. These receptors were obtained from a man in his fifties or sixties with acute or convalescent COVID-19.

The chain combines TRBV24-1 with TRBJ2-3; perhaps TRBD2 as D (6 bases). CDR1 is KGHDR and CDR2 is SFDVKD in the germline V gene. The CDR3 is 14 amino acids. V dropped 5 bases and J dropped 4 bases, with 12 bases sitting between them. Here the CDR3 DNA reads TGTGCCACCAGTGGCGGAGGGCTCGCAGATACGCAGTATTTT. It codes for CATSGGGLADTQYF.

The chain couples TRBV28 to TRBJ2-7; D may be TRBD1 (5 bases). Germline CDR1 and CDR2: MDHEN and SYDVKM. Trimming removed 4 bases from V and 1 base from J, with 14 bases in between. The CDR3 contains 15 residues. CDR3 loop: CASSSNRRLSYEQYF. CDR3 DNA: TGTGCCAGCAGTTCTAACAGGCGTTTGTCCTACGAGCAGTACTTC.

The chain has TRBV12-3 or TRBV12-4 and TRBJ1-5, with D possibly being TRBD1 (5 bases). CDR3 length: 13 residues. Between the trimmed V and J ends, which lost 2 bases and 10 bases, there was a span of 12 bases. The CDR3 region has the DNA TGTGCCAGCAGTTTACGACAGCTCGAACCCCAGCATTTT. Residues: CASSLRQLEPQHF.

The chain employs TRBV14 and TRBJ2-3; 8 nucleotides match TRBD2. Losses at the gene ends were 4 bases for V and 4 bases for J; bases not matched to a gene: 1. CDR1 and CDR2 (germline): SGHDN, FVKESK. CDR3 length: 13 residues. CDR3 sequence (DNA): TGTGCCAGCAGCCCGACTAGCGCAGATACGCAGTATTTT. This translates into CASSPTSADTQYF.

This chain links TRBV5-1 with TRBJ2-6; possibly TRBD2 for D (6 bases). V lost 2 bases, J lost 2 bases, and 11 bases lay in between. Germline loops: CDR1 SGHRS, CDR2 YFSETQ. There are 16 residues in the CDR3. The CDR3 DNA is TGCGCCAGCAGCTTAATACTAGCTGCTGGGGCCAACGTCCTGACTTTC. Its protein is CASSLILAAGANVLTF.

Points on this clone: An end of the junction differs from the germline gene, which may be a read error. The J gene is TRBJ2-1, the V gene TRBV7-7; no definite D call. Germline assignment: CDR1 SSHAT and CDR2 FNYEAQ (reference sequence). The CDR3 sequence is 15 residues long. The CDR3 coding sequence is TGTGCTAGCAGCGTAGACCGCTCATTCGGCAATGAGCAGTTCTTC. It yields the protein CASSVDRSFGNEQFF.

The V gene is TRBV7-3, the J gene TRBJ2-7; 11 bases agree with TRBD2. The CDR3 loop spans 15 amino acids. V gave up 2 bases and J gave up 3 bases; unmatched junction bases: 3. CDR1 is SGHTA and CDR2 is FQGTGA in the germline V gene. The CDR3 DNA sequence: TGTGCCAGCAGCTTACCTACTAGCGGGAGCTACGAGCAGTACTTC. Amino acid sequence: CASSLPTSGSYEQYF.

The genes are TRBV7-2 and TRBJ1-1; the match to TRBD1 covers 7 bases. This CDR3 is 13 amino acids long. The V and J ends lost 5 bases and 5 bases, in that order; junction bases with no gene match: 5. The germline V gene encodes CDR1 SGHTA and CDR2 FQGNSA. The CDR3 here is CASSLRQGTEAFF. The CDR3 bases are TGTGCCAGCAGCCTCAGACAGGGTACTGAAGCTTTCTTT.

The chain carries TRBV13 and TRBJ2-7; maybe TRBD1 (6 bases). The germline V gene encodes CDR1 PRHDT and CDR2 FYEKMQ (reference sequence). Trimming removed 7 bases from V and 7 bases from J, with 14 bases in between. The CDR3 contains 12 residues. DNA of the CDR3: TGTGCCAGCACCCAAGGGGGTGAAGAGCAGTACTTC. This gives the protein CASTQGGEEQYF.

The V and J genes are TRBV29-1 and TRBJ2-3; 7 positions match TRBD1. CDR1 and CDR2 from the germline V gene are SQVTM and ANQGSEA. CDR3 length: 12 amino acids. V was clipped by 6 bases and J by 3 bases; unmatched bases: 3. The CDR3 DNA sequence: TGCAGCGTAGCGACAGGGACAGATACGCAGTATTTT. It yields the protein CSVATGTDTQYF.

The V call is TRBV14, the J call TRBJ2-7; TRBD1 matches at 8 bases. From germline, CDR1 is SGHDN and CDR2 FVKESK. V lost 6 bases to trimming and J lost 1 base; unmatched junction nucleotides: 5. The CDR3 covers 14 residues. DNA of the CDR3: TGTGCCAGCAGTTCGGACAGGGCGTCCTACGAGCAGTACTTC. Amino acid sequence: CASSSDRASYEQYF.

V gene TRBV2 combines with J gene TRBJ1-2; D is possibly TRBD1 (6 bases). The V and J ends lost 6 bases and 0 bases respectively, with 8 bases between them. Germline loops: CDR1 SNHLY, CDR2 FYNNEI. CDR3 length equals 13 residues. The CDR3 here is CASRGTTNYGYTF. The DNA of the CDR3 is TGTGCCAGCAGGGGGACAACTAACTATGGCTACACCTTC.

CDR3 loop: CASSVRDRGSYGYTF. DNA for the CDR3: TGTGCCAGTAGTGTTCGGGACAGGGGCAGCTATGGCTACACCTTC. The chain has TRBV19 and TRBJ1-2; 10 nucleotides align to TRBD1. V lost 5 bases and J lost 4; bases outside the gene matches: 7. The length of the CDR3 is 15 residues. CDR1 and CDR2 (germline): LNHDA, SQIVND (reference sequence).

The chain is built from TRBV5-5 and TRBJ2-4; a possible D gene is TRBD2 (5 bases). The germline V gene has CDR1 SGHKS and CDR2 YYEKEE (reference sequence). CDR3 size: 15 residues. The V end was cut by 6 bases, the J end by 8 bases, with 21 bases between. In DNA, the CDR3 is TGTGCCAGCAATACACGTCAGCCCTTGGGAGACATTCAGTACTTC. The encoded protein is CASNTRQPLGDIQYF.

The chain carries TRBV3-1 (or the pseudogene TRBV3-2) and TRBJ1-5; D may be TRBD1 (5 bases). CDR1 and CDR2 (germline): LGHDT, YNNKEL (reference sequence). V was cut by 0 bases and J by 2 bases, with 14 bases left in between. The CDR3 covers 17 residues. Here the CDR3 DNA reads TGTGCCAGCAGCCAAGAAGTTCGTGACAGCGGCAATCAGCCCCAGCATTTT. Encoded protein: CASSQEVRDSGNQPQHF.

This clone was seen once. The chain uses TRBV19 and TRBJ1-1; 8 bases line up with TRBD1. Trimming cost V 6 bases and J 6 bases; bases outside gene matches: 6. The germline V gene encodes CDR1 LNHDA and CDR2 SQIVND (reference sequence). The CDR3 loop spans 13 amino acids. The DNA for the CDR3 is TGTGCCAGTAGAGCTGGACAGGGATCTGAAGCTTTCTTT. Its protein is CASRAGQGSEAFF.

The rearrangement links TRBV2 to TRBJ2-7; maybe TRBD1 (6 bases). V was pared by 6 bases and J by 3 bases, with 18 bases between. This CDR3 has 15 amino acids. Looked up from germline, CDR1 is SNHLY and CDR2 is FYNNEI. CDR3 sequence reads: CASRPYQQGDYEQYF. For the CDR3, the DNA is TGTGCCAGCAGGCCATACCAACAGGGAGACTACGAGCAGTACTTC.

The chain combines TRBV30 with TRBJ2-2, with TRBD1 as a possible D gene (5 bases). V lost 4 bases and J 5 bases, leaving 20 bases between the germline ends. CDR3 size: 16 residues. Germline values: CDR1 GTSNPN, CDR2 SVGIG (reference sequence). The CDR3 here is CAWNLGVGLGTGELFF. Written as DNA, the CDR3 is TGTGCCTGGAACTTAGGGGTGGGGCTGGGGACCGGGGAGCTGTTTTTT.

This chain joins TRBV27 and TRBJ1-2, with 7 bases identical to TRBD1. The CDR3 is 15 amino acids. Germline V CDR1 and CDR2: MNHEY, SMNVEV (reference sequence). Trimming cost V 2 bases and J 3 bases; bases outside gene matches: 6. The CDR3 DNA is TGTGCCAGCAGTTTAATAGGGGGCGAAGACTATGGCTACACCTTC. This encodes CASSLIGGEDYGYTF.

The genes are TRBV6-5 and TRBJ2-3; 14 bases fit TRBD2. The CDR3 totals 16 residues. The germline CDR1 and CDR2 sequences are MNHEY and SVGAGI. V shed 4 bases, J shed 5 bases, and the junction held 5 bases outside the gene matches. The CDR3 nucleotides are TGTGCCAGCAGTTTGGGACTAGCGGGAGCAGGAGATACGCAGTATTTT. Translating it yields CASSLGLAGAGDTQYF.

This chain connects TRBV19 to TRBJ2-2; 10 bases agree with TRBD2. The CDR3 totals 17 residues. The trim removed 4 bases at V and 5 bases at J, leaving 10 bases unmatched. Germline loops: CDR1 LNHDA, CDR2 SQIVND (reference sequence). The CDR3 DNA follows: TGTGCCAGTAGTAGCCCCTTGCTAGCGGGAGCAACCGGGGAGCTGTTTTTT. It specifies CASSSPLLAGATGELFF.

The chain combines TRBV28 with TRBJ1-2; D is perhaps TRBD1 (6 bases). V was pared by 8 bases and J by 4 bases, with 23 bases between. Germline loops: CDR1 MDHEN, CDR2 SYDVKM. The CDR3 sequence is 16 residues long. The CDR3 bases are TGTGCCAGCCGAGGGCCCAACCAGGGGTTCGGCTATGGCTACACCTTC. It codes for CASRGPNQGFGYGYTF.

The gene calls are TRBV28 and TRBJ1-5; TRBD1 might be the D (5 bases). Germline CDR1 reads MDHEN; CDR2 reads SYDVKM. V lost 7 bases to trimming and J lost 4 bases, with 17 bases between them. The CDR3 extends over 15 amino acids. CDR3 nucleotide sequence: TGTGCCAGCATGCCGTTTGGGGCGCGGAATCAGCCCCAGCATTTT. Residues: CASMPFGARNQPQHF.

This rearrangement joins TRBV10-3 to TRBJ2-7, with D possibly being TRBD2 (5 bases). Per the germline V gene, CDR1 is ENHRY and CDR2 is SYGVKD. Trimming cost V 4 bases and J 1 base, with 17 bases left between them. The CDR3 length is 16 residues. The CDR3 sequence is CAISAYDVRESYEQYF. The DNA for the CDR3 is TGTGCCATCAGTGCCTATGATGTGAGGGAATCCTACGAGCAGTACTTC.

This chain connects TRBV7-2 to TRBJ2-7; weak D call: TRBD1 (7 bases). This CDR3 has 15 residues. CDR1 and CDR2 from the germline V gene are SGHTA and FQGNSA. V was pared by 2 bases and J by 4 bases, with 15 bases between. The CDR3 region has the DNA TGTGCCAGCAGCTTAAACCCAGGGGGGACGTACGAGCAGTACTTC. The encoded protein is CASSLNPGGTYEQYF.

The chain is built from TRBV5-1 and TRBJ1-5; TRBD1 aligns across 8 bases. The V segment lost 5 bases and the J segment 6 bases; nucleotides outside the gene matches: 4. Germline V gives CDR1 SGHRS, CDR2 YFSETQ. The CDR3 contains 13 residues. Here the CDR3 reads CASSLTGVQPQHF. Here the CDR3 DNA reads TGCGCCAGCAGTTTGACAGGGGTTCAGCCCCAGCATTTT.

The chain employs TRBV11-2 and TRBJ1-3, with a possible D match to TRBD1 (6 bases). The germline gives CDR1 SGHAT, CDR2 FQNNGV. V gave up 5 bases and J gave up 2 bases, with 10 bases separating them. The CDR3 contains 14 residues. CDR3 nucleotide sequence: TGTGCCAGCAGCCCAGACAGGACTGGAAACACCATATATTTT. This gives the protein CASSPDRTGNTIYF.